This TCR beta chain comes out of a study of blood T cell repertoires in COVID-19. About the study: COVID-19 samples from acute and convalescent phases originated in the United States, Italy and Spain.

Under the authors' procedure: Amplifying reference gene primers gave estimates of nucleated cell counts. The repertoire was sequenced with immunoSEQ multiplex PCR; TCRdb's copy has only in-frame clones and lacks some. That table furnishes V, J and clone size, whereas the DNA furnished D and trimming. The data contain 410,000 or so clones, roughly 90% of them singletons. This clone was seen a few times. This CDR3 has 16 residues. Germline V gene sequence: CDR1 SGHRS, CDR2 YFSETQ. V was trimmed by 0 bases and J by 3 bases, leaving 15 bases between them. The sequencing sample was made of peripheral blood. V and J are TRBV5-1 and TRBJ1-1, with D unresolved. This sequence originates from a woman in her thirties with active or convalescent COVID-19. The CDR3 DNA follows: TGCGCCAGCAGCTTGGACTGGGCTGGCACCGACACTGAAGCTTTCTTT. Residues: CASSLDWAGTDTEAFF.